This T cell receptor (beta chain) was identified in a study of cytotoxic CD8 clonotypes in ibrutinib-treated CLL. About the research overall: Samples yielded averages of hundreds of thousands of productive templates and approximately 86,000 productive rearrangements. Findings and limits, study-wide: The times at which samples were taken varied between sustained-remission and progressing patients.

Depth targeted 1 in 200,000 to 1 in 1 million T cells, averaging roughly 9.7x coverage per clonotype. The data were produced by immunoSEQ multiplex PCR, yet TCRdb's version contains in-frame clones alone and is incomplete. The sample consists of 300,000 to 350,000 clones, around four fifths of them appearing once. The germline V and J ends were trimmed by 7 bases and 8 bases, with 15 bases remaining between them. Germline CDR1 is MNHEY and CDR2 is SVGAGI. The CDR3 runs to 12 residues. Comments on this clone: Its antigen remains unknown.

The V gene is TRBV6-5, the J gene TRBJ2-7; a possible D gene is TRBD1 (6 bases). This receptor was obtained from a human donor with chronic lymphocytic leukemia. Sequenced material: PBMCs, taken before ibrutinib treatment. The CDR3 nucleotides are TGTGCCAGCAAAGATCCCCAGGGGCAGCAGTACTTC. Translated: CASKDPQGQQYF.